This record looks at one T cell receptor (beta chain) sequence and its context. What it recognizes is unknown. The data were taken from a study of shared clonotypes between healthy human individuals. General study findings and limits: Naive subsets generally exceeded memory subsets in estimated richness.

Trimming took 6 bases from V and 4 from J; bases not matched to a gene: 11. CDR3 length: 15 amino acids. Germline assignment: CDR1 MNHEY and CDR2 SVGAGI. Method: immunoSEQ multiplex PCR; TCRdb's copy keeps in-frame clones and lacks some. Altogether about 2 million clones are present, approximately 95% being singletons, with the ten largest covering 0.1% to 0.15%. The source of this sequence is a man in his late teens or twenties in good health. The specimen sequenced was naive CD4+ T cells sorted from blood. Subset of the sample: CD45RA+ positively selected. V gene TRBV6-5 combines with J gene TRBJ1-1; 7 positions agree with TRBD1. DNA of the CDR3: TGTGCCAGCAGCCAAAGACAGGGACCGATCACTGAAGCTTTCTTT. Its translation: CASSQRQGPITEAFF.